This is a list of T cell receptor beta chains from one sample in a study of metastatic and nonmetastatic thyroid tumors. TCRdb re-processed the PCR reads through MiXCR. The sample gives 60,000 to 75,000 clones, less than 5% of which show up once; around 20% is in the top ten. Sequencing input: blood. These TCRs come from a female donor with papillary thyroid cancer or a benign thyroid nodule (not recorded which). Some clones in this sample may be carry-over from other donors' samples. Both conserved end residues are part of each CDR3. A D gene is named only where the DNA matches it firmly. Size is omitted from some rows. Given values are once, few, many or a class for expanded clones.

>TRBJ2-7|TRBD2|TRBV6-2/TRBV6-3|few
CASSLLAERAYEQYF
TGTGCCAGCAGTCTGCTAGCGGAGAGGGCCTATGAGCAGTACTTC
>TRBJ2-2|NA|TRBV19|NA
CASSIVYAVELFF
TGTGCCAGTAGTATAGTGTACGCCGTGGAGCTGTTTTTT
>TRBJ1-5|NA|TRBV12-5|few
CASGFVLQTGSNQPQHF
TGTGCCAGTGGTTTTGTACTCCAGACAGGCAGCAATCAGCCCCAGCATTTT
>TRBJ2-1|TRBD2|TRBV12-3/TRBV12-4|many
CASSGPRSGSPKYNEQFF
TGTGCCAGCAGCGGCCCGCGTAGCGGGAGTCCTAAGTACAATGAGCAGTTCTTC
>TRBJ1-2|TRBD1|TRBV29-1|few
CSVAPRQGRYGYTF
TGCAGCGTTGCCCCCCGACAGGGAAGGTATGGCTACACCTTC
>TRBJ2-7|TRBD2|TRBV12-3/TRBV12-4|many
CASSYSGRINEQYF
TGTGCCAGCAGTTATAGCGGGAGAATTAACGAGCAGTACTTC
>TRBJ1-6|NA|TRBV28|many
CASSFMAGAGPGSPLHF
TGTGCCAGCAGTTTTATGGCGGGGGCAGGGCCCGGTTCACCCCTCCACTTT
>TRBJ2-5|NA|TRBV30|many
CAWSVSGRTRGTQYF
TGTGCCTGGAGTGTAAGTGGGCGGACCCGGGGGACCCAGTACTTC
>TRBJ2-1|NA|TRBV11-2|many
CASSLGVVNEQFF
TGTGCCAGCAGCTTAGGGGTGGTGAATGAGCAGTTCTTC
>TRBJ2-7|NA|TRBV6-1|few
CASSRNLYEQYF
TGTGCCAGCAGTCGGAACCTATACGAGCAGTACTTC
>TRBJ2-5|TRBD1|TRBV5-6|many
CASSGTGGGETQYF
TGTGCCAGCAGCGGCACAGGGGGCGGGGAGACCCAGTACTTC
>TRBJ2-1|NA|TRBV5-1|many
CASSFSGHNEQFF
TGCGCCAGCAGCTTTTCCGGGCATAATGAGCAGTTCTTC
>TRBJ2-1|TRBD2|TRBV19|many
CASSFSGTSGSYNEQFF
TGTGCCAGTAGTTTCTCCGGGACTAGCGGTTCCTACAATGAGCAGTTCTTC
>TRBJ2-1|TRBD2|TRBV19|many
CASRQLARDEQFF
TGTGCCAGTAGGCAACTAGCGAGGGATGAGCAGTTCTTC
>TRBJ2-3|NA|TRBV24-1|NA
CATSGSASATDTQYF
TGTGCCACCAGTGGGAGTGCTTCTGCCACAGATACGCAGTATTTT
>TRBJ1-2|NA|TRBV3-1|many
CASSQVTNSYGYTF
TGTGCCAGCAGCCAAGTCACAAACAGCTATGGCTACACCTTC
>TRBJ2-3|TRBD2|TRBV2|many
CASSEPPGRESTDTQYF
TGTGCCAGCAGTGAACCTCCAGGGAGGGAAAGCACAGATACGCAGTATTTT
>TRBJ1-6|TRBD1|TRBV10-3|NA
CAISDIGGQGGSPPHF
TGTGCCATCAGTGATATCGGTGGACAGGGAGGTTCACCCCCCCACTTT
>TRBJ1-6|TRBD1|TRBV6-1|medium-sized
CASSSGTAYNSPLHF
TGTGCCAGCAGTTCCGGGACAGCCTATAATTCACCCCTCCACTTT
>TRBJ2-7|NA|TRBV6-2/TRBV6-3|few
CASSYDQSYEQYF
TGTGCCAGCAGTTACGACCAGAGCTACGAGCAGTACTTC
>TRBJ1-3|NA|TRBV30|many
CAWSGGTGNTIYF
TGTGCCTGGAGTGGGGGGACTGGAAACACCATATATTTT
>TRBJ2-2|NA|TRBV7-9|many
CASSPERTGELFF
TGTGCCAGCAGCCCAGAGAGGACCGGGGAGCTGTTTTTT
>TRBJ2-7|TRBD1|TRBV20-1|many
CSASSGTGVGYEQYF
TGCAGTGCTAGTTCCGGGACAGGAGTCGGCTACGAGCAGTACTTC
>TRBJ2-1|NA|TRBV12-5|NA
CASGLVLASWGNEQLF
TGTGCTAGTGGTTTGGTCCTAGCTTCCTGGGGCAATGAGCAGCTCTTC
>TRBJ2-1|TRBD2|TRBV12-3/TRBV12-4|many
CASSPGTSGSISYNEQFF
TGTGCCAGCAGTCCCGGGACTAGCGGGAGTATCTCCTACAATGAGCAGTTCTTC
>TRBJ1-2|TRBD1|TRBV5-5|many
CASSSSTGKNYGYTF
TGTGCCAGCAGCTCCTCGACAGGGAAAAACTATGGCTACACCTTC
>TRBJ2-5|NA|TRBV7-2|many
CASSLGGAGETQYF
TGTGCCAGCAGCTTAGGAGGGGCAGGGGAGACCCAGTACTTC
>TRBJ2-3|NA|TRBV12-3/TRBV12-4|many
CASSPGYPDTQYF
TGTGCCAGCAGTCCAGGGTACCCAGATACGCAGTATTTT
>TRBJ1-2|TRBD1|TRBV19|many
CASSRSGTEFGYTF
TGTGCCAGTAGTCGCTCCGGGACAGAGTTTGGCTACACCTTC
>TRBJ2-3|NA|TRBV20-1|few
CSTRDASRADTQYF
TGCAGTACTAGAGATGCTAGCAGGGCAGATACGCAGTATTTT
>TRBJ1-2|NA|TRBV6-1|NA
CASSGGGQMFYGYTF
TGTGCCAGCAGTGGTGGAGGGCAGATGTTCTATGGCTACACCTTC
>TRBJ2-7|NA|TRBV24-1|few
CATRPFRKSSYEQYF
TGTGCCACCAGACCCTTCCGAAAGAGCTCCTACGAGCAGTACTTC
>TRBJ2-1|TRBD1|TRBV7-3|many
CASSPGTGWDNEQFF
TGTGCCAGCAGCCCTGGGACAGGGTGGGACAATGAGCAGTTCTTC
>TRBJ1-2|NA|TRBV3-2|NA
CATQRQGRNGYTF
TGTGCCACCCAGAGGCAGGGACGAAATGGCTACACCTTC
>TRBJ2-3|NA|TRBV2|many
CASRNWQGQTDTQYF
TGTGCCAGCAGGAACTGGCAGGGTCAGACAGATACGCAGTATTTT
>TRBJ2-1|NA|TRBV24-1|few
CATSDFKGGSYNEQFF
TGTGCCACCAGTGATTTTAAAGGGGGCTCCTACAATGAGCAGTTCTTC
>TRBJ1-3|NA|TRBV11-3|NA
CASSLASSGNTIYF
TGTGCCAGCAGCTTAGCCAGCTCTGGAAACACCATATATTTT
>TRBJ1-5|TRBD1|TRBV11-2|NA
CASRYQGANQPQHF
TGTGCCAGCAGATATCAGGGGGCCAATCAGCCCCAGCATTTT
>TRBJ2-3|NA|TRBV7-9|many
CASSGTYATDTQYF
TGTGCCAGCAGCGGAACATACGCCACAGATACGCAGTATTTT
>TRBJ2-7|NA|TRBV7-9|medium-sized
CASSLFGLEYEQYF
TGTGCCAGCAGCTTATTCGGGTTGGAGTACGAGCAGTACTTC
>TRBJ1-6|TRBD1|TRBV6-1|many
CASSRQGYSPLHF
TGTGCCAGCAGCCGACAGGGTTATTCACCCCTCCACTTT
>TRBJ2-3|TRBD1|TRBV5-1|once
CGSRLYDRDTDTQYF
TGCGGCAGCAGATTGTACGACAGGGATACAGATACGCAGTATTTT
>TRBJ1-2|NA|TRBV11-2|few
CASSQYPGTADYGYTF
TGTGCCAGCAGCCAGTATCCCGGGACGGCGGACTATGGCTACACCTTC
>TRBJ1-1|NA|TRBV27|few
CASSFQGLNTEAFF
TGTGCCAGCAGTTTTCAGGGATTGAACACTGAAGCTTTCTTT
>TRBJ1-1|NA|TRBV29-1|many
CSVVDGFLGIGTEAFF
TGCAGCGTCGTGGACGGGTTTTTAGGGATCGGCACTGAAGCTTTCTTT
>TRBJ2-5|TRBD2|TRBV3-1|many
CASSLREVETQYF
TGTGCCAGCAGCCTCCGGGAGGTTGAGACCCAGTACTTC
>TRBJ2-1|TRBD2|TRBV4-1|many
CASSLQGLAARNEQFF
TGCGCCAGCAGCCTGCAGGGACTAGCGGCCAGGAATGAGCAGTTCTTC
>TRBJ1-5|TRBD1|TRBV12-5|few
CASGGTVSSNQPQHF
TGTGCTAGTGGTGGGACAGTTAGTAGCAATCAGCCCCAGCATTTT
>TRBJ1-5|TRBD1|TRBV20-1|NA
CSAGQVSNQPQHF
TGCAGTGCTGGACAGGTTAGCAATCAGCCCCAGCATTTT
>TRBJ2-1|NA|TRBV7-9|many
CASSFPLAMSFF
TGTGCCAGCAGCTTTCCGTTAGCGATGTCGTTCTTC
>TRBJ2-1|TRBD2|TRBV6-1|many
CASSYGLAGEVSYNEQFF
TGTGCCAGCAGTTATGGACTAGCGGGAGAGGTTTCCTACAATGAGCAGTTCTTC
>TRBJ1-5|NA|TRBV19|many
CASSRVGSGNQPQHF
TGTGCCAGTAGTAGGGTCGGGTCTGGCAATCAGCCCCAGCATTTT
>TRBJ2-6|NA|TRBV28|many
CASVGAQGGPGANVLTF
TGTGCCAGCGTTGGGGCTCAAGGGGGACCTGGGGCCAACGTCCTGACTTTC
>TRBJ2-4|NA|TRBV19|many
CASSPRTSEGAKNIQYF
TGTGCCAGTAGTCCCCGGACATCGGAGGGAGCCAAAAACATTCAGTACTTC
>TRBJ1-4|NA|TRBV28|many
CASSLRTDEKLFF
TGTGCCAGCAGTTTAAGGACAGATGAAAAACTGTTTTTT
>TRBJ2-6|TRBD1|TRBV28|few
CASRGQGVSGVSGANVLTF
TGTGCCAGCAGGGGACAGGGGGTTTCTGGTGTCTCTGGGGCCAACGTCCTGACTTTC
>TRBJ2-2|NA|TRBV12-5|NA
CASGLPPGGGTGKLFF
TGTGCTAGTGGTTTGCCCCCAGGGGGAGGTACCGGGAAGCTGTTTTTT
>TRBJ2-3|NA|TRBV28|few
CASSLAAVGTDTQYF
TGTGCCAGCAGTTTAGCGGCAGTGGGTACAGATACGCAGTACTTT
>TRBJ2-2|NA|TRBV5-1|many
CASSVQGPPTGELFF
TGCGCCAGCAGCGTCCAGGGACCGCCCACCGGGGAGCTGTTTTTT
>TRBJ2-6|NA|TRBV18|NA
CASSPVVSGSNVLTF
TGTGCCAGCTCGCCAGTCGTATCTGGGTCCAACGTCCTGACTTTC